The clone carrying this TCR beta chain was seen only a few times. Its antigen is still unknown. The data originate from a study of blood T cells in healthy people across ages. Study-wide results and limits: Without sorted subsets, naive and antigen-experienced compartments could not be conclusively compared. From one million sequenced T cells, diversity estimates were lower bounds.

The CDR3 extends over 17 amino acids. Trimming cost V 3 bases and J 0 bases, with 18 bases left between them. The V gene's germline CDR1 is SQVTM and CDR2 ANQGSEA. The second PCR ran roughly 7 to 11 cycles with a sample-barcoded 5' primer and J-beta primers. Each single sample gave us at least 3 million CDR3-containing paired-end reads. MiXCR was run by TCRdb on the 5' RACE reads, yielding one entry per CDR3 protein. The data contain under 2 million distinct CDR3 sequences, about 31% of them singletons. This receptor was obtained from a woman in her 30s in good health. The chain links TRBV29-1 to TRBJ2-1; no firm D call. Sequenced material: blood. The CDR3 loop reads CSVDDTYRSRSYNEQFF. The CDR3 nucleotides read TGCAGCGTTGACGACACATACCGATCCCGCTCCTACAATGAGCAGTTCTTC.